This T cell receptor beta chain was found in a study of breast tumors, draining lymph nodes, adjacent tissues (dated by TCRdb to the mid-2010s). General notes on the study: The study compared TCR beta repertoires across tumor, adjacent nontumor tissue and axillary lymph nodes from breast cancer patients. In human breast cancer, the study set out to evaluate how tumor, surrounding tissue and draining lymph node repertoires relate to one another and whether T cells may move between these sites.

What the study reported, not specific to this receptor: The similarity between tumor and nontumor tissue repertoires was significantly greater in luminal-like breast cancer than in basal-like breast cancer. Tumors showed preferential V and J gene usage, and their T-cell repertoire diversity fell below that of lymph nodes yet above that of nontumor tissue. The study presented the conclusion that tumor T cells originate in lymph nodes as consistent with a hypothesis, not as something directly demonstrated. A scenario in which most tumor T cells derive from the lymph node and then expand within tumor tissue was judged to be consistent with the data.

The listed sequencing device is Illumina HiSeq 2000. TCR beta chain libraries were generated through multiplex PCR amplification. High-throughput sequencing was used to analyze the amplified TCR beta chain products. TCRdb's own reprocessing of the public reads used fastp at Q25 and MiXCR and kept productive beta chains. Every CDR3 protein is listed once, alongside the most common genes and DNA of its rows. The sample table holds under 250,000 distinct CDR3 sequences, of which roughly 32% were seen once. The biggest ten clones account for 1.1% to 1.5% of the sample. Trimming takes 6 bases from V and 6 bases from J, and the germline ends sit 12 bases apart. Measured from the cysteine to the phenylalanine, the CDR3 is 13 residues long. Left in the record is the CDR3 DNA by itself, 39 bases read in frame from the first base. Lymph node samples were obtained from the axillary draining lymph nodes of breast cancer patients.

This clonotype showed up many times. Its antigen is unknown. One base away there is no much larger clone; base qualities are not given. The receptor chain draws on TRBV12-3 or TRBV12-4 and TRBJ2-1; the D gene cannot be named for sure. Sequencing input: axillary lymph node tissue. The TCR comes from a female donor with breast cancer. Some clones in this sample may be carry-over from other donors' samples. The CDR3 region has the sequence CASSPNLGNEQFF. The DNA is TGTGCCAGCAGCCCTAATTTGGGCAATGAGCAGTTCTTC.